Listed here are 29 T cell receptor beta chains from one sample, sequenced in a study of Ad26.COV2.S vaccination and SARS-CoV-2 variants. The assay was immunoSEQ multiplex PCR, and TCRdb's table has in-frame clones only and misses some. Here the sample spans about 350,000 clones, around 88% being singletons. The treatment denotes: 15 to 20 received Ad26.COV2.S at low or high dose, single or two shots; roughly five received placebo; per-sample allocation not given. Samples came from day 63 after the first vaccine or placebo injection. This sample comprised peripheral blood, obtained in a trial of Ad26.COV2.S vaccine versus placebo. These receptors were collected from a person between 18 and 65 years old who received the Ad26.COV2.S COVID-19 vaccine or a placebo.

In this sample, this clone turned up once. The chain combines TRBV27 with TRBJ2-7, with D tentatively TRBD1 (6 bases). CDR1 is MNHEY and CDR2 is SMNVEV in the germline V gene (reference sequence). Trimming stripped 4 bases from V and 2 bases from J, with 15 bases between. The CDR3 contains 15 residues. CDR3 in DNA: TGTGCCAGCAGTTGGGGAACAGGGTTACCCTACGAGCAGTACTTC. It encodes CASSWGTGLPYEQYF.

The CDR3 is CASSRAGLDAYEQYF. In nucleotides, the CDR3 is TGTGCCAGCAGCCGAGCGGGCTTGGACGCCTACGAGCAGTACTTC. This chain joins TRBV5-4 and TRBJ2-7; tentatively, D is TRBD2 (6 bases). Looked up from germline, CDR1 is SGHNT and CDR2 is YYREEE (reference sequence). The CDR3 is 15 residues long. V gave up 4 bases and J gave up 2 bases, with 16 bases separating them. Together with reference TRBV5-4 and TRBJ2-7, the CDR3 gives the full variable domain: ETGVTQSPTHLIKTRGQQVTLRCSSQSGHNTVSWYQQALGQGPQFIFQYYREEENGRGNFPPRFSGLQFPNYSSELNVNALELDDSALYLCASSRAGLDAYEQYFGPGTRLTVT.

The chain is built from TRBV19 and TRBJ1-1; perhaps TRBD1 as D (5 bases). V lost 5 bases to trimming and J lost 0 bases, with 7 bases between them. In germline, CDR1 is LNHDA, CDR2 SQIVND (reference sequence). The CDR3 is 13 residues long. The CDR3 DNA is TGTGCCAGTAGTTCGACAGTGAACACTGAAGCTTTCTTT. Translated, it gives CASSSTVNTEAFF.

The V call is TRBV7-2, the J call TRBJ1-1, with TRBD1 identical over 8 bases. Germline V gives CDR1 SGHTA, CDR2 FQGNSA. J was trimmed by 5 bases and V by 6 bases; bases with no gene match: 11. The CDR3 is 15 residues long. The CDR3 reads CASRVQGQGSTEAFF. DNA for the CDR3: TGTGCCAGCAGGGTACAAGGACAGGGAAGTACTGAAGCTTTCTTT.

This sequence joins TRBV4-3 and TRBJ2-6; no reliable D call. The CDR3 spans 15 residues. Germline values: CDR1 LGHNA, CDR2 YSLEER. Trimming shortened V by 4 bases and J by 0 bases, and 7 bases separated the two germline ends. This CDR3 is CASSPMTSGANVLTF. The CDR3 bases are TGCGCCAGCAGCCCCATGACCTCTGGGGCCAACGTCCTGACTTTC.

This clone came up once. The chain carries TRBV3-1 (or the pseudogene TRBV3-2) and TRBJ2-7, with TRBD1 matching over 7 bases. J was trimmed by 1 base and V by 3 bases; bases with no gene match: 9. This CDR3 has 16 residues. Germline lookup yields CDR1 LGHDT and CDR2 YNNKEL (reference sequence). The CDR3 sequence is CASSHSGQTLSYEQYF. The CDR3 bases are TGTGCCAGCAGCCACTCGGGACAGACGTTATCCTACGAGCAGTACTTC.

This clone was seen a single time. The chain uses TRBV5-1 and TRBJ1-4; TRBD1 aligns across 7 bases. V lost 4 bases and J lost 0; bases outside the gene matches: 9. The CDR3 has 17 residues. Germline V gives CDR1 SGHRS, CDR2 YFSETQ. The CDR3 region is CASSPATGTATNEKLFF. The CDR3 bases are TGCGCCAGCAGCCCCGCGACAGGGACTGCAACTAATGAAAAACTGTTTTTT.

As for this clone: One junction end does not reproduce the germline sequence, and a read error may be involved. The chain uses TRBV28 and TRBJ1-2; D uncertain. Per the germline V gene, CDR1 is MDHEN and CDR2 is SYDVKM. The CDR3 contains 13 residues. CDR3 sequence: CVSFGESPYGYTF. The DNA of the CDR3 is TGTGTCAGCTTCGGCGAGTCCCCGTATGGCTACACCTTC.

The sample holds one count of this clone. This chain uses TRBV4-1 with TRBJ2-7, with 10 bases aligning to TRBD1. The ends lost 3 bases at V and 6 bases at J; junction bases unmatched: 5. Germline values: CDR1 MGHRA, CDR2 YSYEKL. The CDR3 loop spans 14 amino acids. The chain's CDR3 is CASSQGGDRGEQYF. The CDR3 DNA follows: TGCGCCAGCAGCCAGGGCGGGGACAGGGGCGAGCAGTACTTC.

V and J are TRBV5-1 and TRBJ1-4; 10 positions agree with TRBD1. This CDR3 is 16 amino acids long. V shed 0 bases and J 2 bases; nucleotides not matched to a gene: 1. Germline CDR1 reads SGHRS; CDR2 reads YFSETQ. CDR3 sequence (DNA): TGCGCCAGCAGCTTGGGACAGGGGGCGACTAATGAAAAACTGTTTTTT. The encoded protein is CASSLGQGATNEKLFF.

J is TRBJ1-2 and V is TRBV9; 8 nucleotides match TRBD1. V shed 4 bases, J shed 8 bases, and the junction held 13 bases outside the gene matches. CDR1 is SGDLS, CDR2 YYNGEE, per germline. CDR3 length: 15 amino acids. The CDR3 DNA follows: TGTGCCAGCAGCCCCCAGGCAGGGGGCTTCGGAGGCTACACCTTC. The encoded protein is CASSPQAGGFGGYTF.

The rearrangement joins TRBV29-1 to TRBJ1-2, with 7 bases matching TRBD1. J lost 1 base, V lost 7 bases, and 9 bases had no gene match. Per the germline V gene, CDR1 is SQVTM and CDR2 is ANQGSEA. The CDR3 loop spans 14 amino acids. This chain's CDR3 is CSAKTGSGNYGYTF. The CDR3 coding sequence is TGCAGCGCCAAGACAGGGAGTGGTAACTATGGCTACACCTTC.

The rearrangement joins TRBV19 to TRBJ2-7; 12 nucleotides match TRBD2. Germline V gene sequence: CDR1 LNHDA, CDR2 SQIVND (reference sequence). The CDR3 has 15 amino acids. V shed 3 bases, J shed 2 bases, and the junction held 2 bases outside the gene matches. Written as DNA, the CDR3 is TGTGCCAGTAGTATTGGACTAGCGGGACCCTACGAGCAGTACTTC. This encodes CASSIGLAGPYEQYF. Looking up the rest from reference TRBV19 and TRBJ2-7 gives the full variable domain: DGGITQSPKYLFRKEGQNVTLSCEQNLNHDAMYWYRQDPGQGLRLIYYSQIVNDFQKGDIAEGYSVSREKKESFPLTVTSAQKNPTAFYLCASSIGLAGPYEQYFGPGTRLTVT.

The chain couples TRBV5-1 to TRBJ2-7; perhaps TRBD2 as D (6 bases). The V and J ends lost 4 bases and 4 bases respectively, with 15 bases between them. CDR3 size: 14 residues. CDR1 is SGHRS, CDR2 YFSETQ, per germline. The CDR3 region has the DNA TGCGCCAGCAGCCCGGGCGGGGAGTGGTACGAGCAGTACTTC. This gives the protein CASSPGGEWYEQYF.

The chain has TRBV4-3 and TRBJ2-7; possible D gene TRBD2, 6 bases. Per germline, CDR1 LGHNA and CDR2 YSLEER. V shed 0 bases and J shed 2 bases, with 14 bases lying between them. The CDR3 runs to 16 residues. This chain's CDR3 is CASSQDISGRAYEQYF. The CDR3 bases are TGCGCCAGCAGCCAAGATATCAGCGGGCGGGCCTACGAGCAGTACTTC.

The J gene is TRBJ1-2, the V gene TRBV7-9, with D tentatively TRBD1 (5 bases). CDR3 length: 16 amino acids. Germline-derived CDR1 and CDR2 are SEHNR and FQNEAQ (reference sequence). Trimming left V 3 bases short and J 3 bases short, with 17 bases between. DNA of the CDR3: TGTGCCAGCAGCTTGGGGGGTGGGCAGGGAGACTATGGCTACACCTTC. Encoded protein: CASSLGGGQGDYGYTF.

The rearrangement links TRBV6-4 to TRBJ2-4; weak D call: TRBD1 (6 bases). The germline V and J ends were trimmed by 0 bases and 7 bases, with 10 bases remaining between them. CDR3 length equals 14 residues. The germline V gene has CDR1 MRHNA and CDR2 SNTAGT. For the CDR3, the DNA is TGTGCCAGCAGTGACTCGCCAGGGGAGAACATTCAGTACTTC. Amino acid sequence: CASSDSPGENIQYF.

The chain carries TRBV5-4 and TRBJ2-3; the match to TRBD2 covers 11 bases. Germline V gene data show CDR1 as SGHNT and CDR2 as YYREEE (reference sequence). There are 16 residues in the CDR3. V lost 4 bases, J lost 2 bases, and 6 bases stayed unmatched. Here the CDR3 reads CASSPGLADITDTQYF. CDR3 DNA: TGTGCCAGCAGCCCGGGACTAGCGGATATCACAGATACGCAGTATTTT.

The rearrangement links TRBV19 to TRBJ1-5; D might be TRBD1 (5 bases). V shed 7 bases and J shed 4 bases, with 8 bases lying between them. Per germline, CDR1 LNHDA and CDR2 SQIVND (reference sequence). CDR3 length: 12 residues. The CDR3, as DNA: TGTGCCAGTACTCACAGGAATCAGCCCCAGCATTTT. The encoded protein is CASTHRNQPQHF.

Of note for this clone: Other DNA variants within this sample encode the same CDR3. The chain recombines TRBV10-3 with TRBJ1-6; TRBD1 agrees at 11 bases. CDR1 is ENHRY, CDR2 SYGVKD, per germline. The V and J ends lost 4 bases and 9 bases, in that order; junction bases with no gene match: 2. The CDR3 covers 14 residues. CDR3 protein: CAISGTGGSSPLHF. CDR3 bases: TGTGCCATCAGTGGGACAGGGGGCAGTTCACCCCTCCACTTT.

This clone was seen only once. The chain links TRBV27 to TRBJ2-7; TRBD2 matches at 9 bases. Germline V CDR1 and CDR2: MNHEY, SMNVEV (reference sequence). V lost 3 bases, J lost 5 bases, and 8 bases stayed unmatched. The CDR3 is made up of 15 amino acids. CDR3 bases: TGTGCCAGCAGTTTGTCCGGGACTAGCTTCAACGAGCAGTACTTC. This sequence encodes CASSLSGTSFNEQYF.

V usage is TRBV28 and J usage is TRBJ1-5; 8 positions agree with TRBD1. V was pared by 2 bases and J by 5 bases, with 5 bases of the junction left unmatched. Germline V lookup: CDR1 MDHEN, CDR2 SYDVKM. The CDR3 loop spans 15 amino acids. Here the CDR3 reads CASSLGGRGHQPQHF. The DNA of the CDR3 is TGTGCCAGCAGTTTAGGGGGCAGGGGGCATCAGCCCCAGCATTTT.

This chain links TRBV6-5 with TRBJ1-1, with D maybe TRBD1 (6 bases). CDR3 length: 11 residues. The ends were cut back, 8 bases at V and 4 bases at J, with 8 bases in the middle. Germline assignment: CDR1 MNHEY and CDR2 SVGAGI. The CDR3 loop reads CASGQTTEAFF. CDR3 DNA sequence: TGTGCCAGCGGACAGACCACTGAAGCTTTCTTT.

The chain carries TRBV18 and TRBJ2-1; tentatively, D is TRBD2 (5 bases). The germline CDR1 and CDR2 sequences are KGHSH and LQKENI. V was trimmed by 0 bases and J by 1 base, leaving 10 bases between them. The CDR3 contains 16 residues. CDR3 loop: CASSPPTAASYNEQFF. CDR3 DNA sequence: TGTGCCAGCTCACCACCCACAGCGGCGTCCTACAATGAGCAGTTCTTC.

The chain has TRBV7-9 and TRBJ2-3; D is ambiguous. CDR3 size: 13 residues. With 4 bases removed from V and 5 bases from J, the gap between germline ends came to 10 bases. CDR1 and CDR2 (germline): SEHNR, FQNEAQ (reference sequence). This chain's CDR3 is CASSYSKGDTQYF. In nucleotides, the CDR3 is TGTGCCAGCAGCTACTCGAAGGGAGATACGCAGTATTTT.

As DNA, the CDR3 is TGCAGCGTCGCAGGACAGGGGAATGGCTACACCTTC. Its translation is CSVAGQGNGYTF. The chain has TRBV29-1 and TRBJ1-2, with 9 positions matching TRBD1. Germline assignment: CDR1 SQVTM and CDR2 ANQGSEA. Unmatched junction bases numbered 5, after V lost 6 bases and J lost 6 bases. This CDR3 region has 12 residues.

The J gene is TRBJ1-3, the V gene TRBV15, with D tentatively TRBD1 (6 bases). Germline CDR1 reads LNHNV; CDR2 reads YYDKDF (reference sequence). The CDR3 totals 15 residues. V lost 0 bases and J 4 bases, leaving 10 bases between the germline ends. The CDR3 reads CATSRDRRGGNTIYF. The CDR3 nucleotides are TGTGCCACCAGCAGAGATCGGAGGGGGGGAAACACCATATATTTT. The whole variable domain, filled in from reference TRBV15 and TRBJ1-3, reads DAMVIQNPRYQVTQFGKPVTLSCSQTLNHNVMYWYQQKSSQAPKLLFHYYDKDFNNEADTPDNFQSRRPNTSFCFLDIRSPGLGDTAMYLCATSRDRRGGNTIYFGEGSWLTVV.

CDR3 amino acids: CASSLGVNSGSEDTQYF. In DNA form, the CDR3 reads TGTGCCAGCAGCTTAGGCGTAAATAGCGGGTCGGAAGATACGCAGTATTTT. J is TRBJ2-3 and V is TRBV7-2; 7 nucleotides line up with TRBD2. V shed 1 base, J shed 5 bases, and the junction held 12 bases outside the gene matches. The germline CDR1 and CDR2 sequences are SGHTA and FQGNSA. This CDR3 region has 17 residues.

The chain has TRBV24-1 and TRBJ2-5; D ambiguous. This CDR3 is 13 amino acids long. The germline CDR1 and CDR2 sequences are KGHDR and SFDVKD. V was trimmed by 4 bases and J by 2 bases, leaving 7 bases between them. The CDR3 spells CATSDLRQETQYF. As DNA, the CDR3 is TGTGCCACCAGTGACTTACGGCAAGAGACCCAGTACTTC.